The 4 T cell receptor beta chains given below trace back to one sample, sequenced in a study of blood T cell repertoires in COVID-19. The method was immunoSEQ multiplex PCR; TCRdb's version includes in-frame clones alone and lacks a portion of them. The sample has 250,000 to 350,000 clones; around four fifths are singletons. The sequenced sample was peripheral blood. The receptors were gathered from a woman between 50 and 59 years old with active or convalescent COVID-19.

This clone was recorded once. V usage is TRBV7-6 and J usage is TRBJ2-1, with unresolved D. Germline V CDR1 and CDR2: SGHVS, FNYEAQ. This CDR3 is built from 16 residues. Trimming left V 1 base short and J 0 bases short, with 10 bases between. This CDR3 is CASSLDRVPSYNEQFF. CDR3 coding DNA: TGTGCCAGCAGCTTAGACCGAGTCCCCTCCTACAATGAGCAGTTCTTC.

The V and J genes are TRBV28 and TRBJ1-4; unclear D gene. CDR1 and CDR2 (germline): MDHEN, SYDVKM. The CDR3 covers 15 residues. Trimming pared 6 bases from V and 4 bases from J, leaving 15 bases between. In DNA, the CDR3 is TGTGCCAGCAGACCCTTGACCCGGGATAATGAAAAACTGTTTTTT. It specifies CASRPLTRDNEKLFF.

The CDR3 DNA is TGCGCCAGCAGCTTGACGCCGATGAGTTCACCCCTCCACTTT. Protein product: CASSLTPMSSPLHF. The V gene is TRBV5-1, the J gene TRBJ1-6, with D uncertain. The germline V gene has CDR1 SGHRS and CDR2 YFSETQ. This CDR3 is 14 amino acids long. Trimming took 1 base from V and 9 from J, leaving 11 bases between them.

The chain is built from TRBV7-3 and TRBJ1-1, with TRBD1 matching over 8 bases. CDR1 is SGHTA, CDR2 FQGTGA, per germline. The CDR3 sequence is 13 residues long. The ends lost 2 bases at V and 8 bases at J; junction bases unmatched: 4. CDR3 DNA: TGTGCCAGCAGCTTACGGACAGGGCAGGAAGCTTTCTTT. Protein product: CASSLRTGQEAFF.